Listed here are 16 T cell receptor beta chains from one sample, sequenced in a study of a mutant IDH1 vaccine in newly diagnosed glioma. For these receptors, no antigen is known. Time point given: week 5, during vaccination. Topical imiquimod was applied with each vaccine dose, which held 300 ug of mutant IDH1 20-mer peptide. Sequenced by immunoSEQ multiplex PCR; TCRdb stores in-frame clones only, minus some. The sample carries tens of thousands of clones, roughly 82% recorded once. Sequences were derived from PBMCs, sampled from a glioma patient whose treatment included an IDH1 peptide vaccine. Receptor source: a woman under 30 with glioma. Some clones in this sample may be carry-over from other donors' samples.

V is TRBV5-6 and J is TRBJ1-1; D is possibly TRBD1 (5 bases). CDR3 length: 15 residues. Trimming pared 2 bases from V and 1 base from J, leaving 12 bases between. Germline lookup yields CDR1 SGHDT and CDR2 YYEEEE. CDR3 region: CASSFGTDTNTEAFF. The DNA for the CDR3 is TGTGCCAGCAGCTTCGGGACGGACACGAACACTGAAGCTTTCTTT.

This sequence joins TRBV11-3 and TRBJ2-2; 10 bases line up with TRBD2. The germline gives CDR1 SGHNT, CDR2 YENEEA. CDR3 size: 18 residues. V lost 5 bases to trimming and J lost 0 bases; unmatched junction nucleotides: 9. CDR3 residues: CASSPVVGLAANTGELFF. The CDR3 DNA reads TGTGCCAGCAGCCCCGTCGTCGGACTAGCGGCGAACACCGGGGAGCTGTTTTTT. The variable domain in full, with the rest retrieved from reference TRBV11-3 and TRBJ2-2, is EAGVVQSPRYKIIEKKQPVAFWCNPISGHNTLYWYLQNLGQGPELLIRYENEEAVDDSQLPKDRFSAERLKGVDSTLKIQPAELGDSAVYLCASSPVVGLAANTGELFFGEGSRLTVL.

The J gene is TRBJ1-5, the V gene TRBV5-1; weak D call: TRBD1 (6 bases). V lost 4 bases, J lost 6 bases, and 14 bases lay in between. The CDR3 consists of 14 residues. CDR1 and CDR2 (germline): SGHRS, YFSETQ. The CDR3 reads CASSPTGNSQPQHF. The DNA of the CDR3 is TGCGCCAGCAGCCCCACAGGGAATAGTCAGCCCCAGCATTTT. Full variable domain (remainder filled in from reference TRBV5-1 and TRBJ1-5): KAGVTQTPRYLIKTRGQQVTLSCSPISGHRSVSWYQQTPGQGLQFLFEYFSETQRNKGNFPGRFSGRQFSNSRSEMNVSTLELGDSALYLCASSPTGNSQPQHFGDGTRLSIL.

This CDR3 reads CASSQARTSGGAYEQYF. The DNA of the CDR3 is TGCGCCAGCAGCCAAGCCCGGACTAGCGGGGGAGCCTACGAGCAGTACTTC. This chain joins TRBV4-1 and TRBJ2-7, with 13 bases matching TRBD2. Germline V CDR1 and CDR2: MGHRA, YSYEKL. The CDR3 extends over 17 amino acids. The ends lost 1 base at V and 2 bases at J; junction bases unmatched: 5.

Only one count was recorded for this clone. The V call is TRBV10-3, the J call TRBJ2-2; TRBD1 might be the D (5 bases). From germline, CDR1 is ENHRY and CDR2 SYGVKD. This CDR3 region has 15 residues. Deletions cut 7 bases from V and 1 base from J, with 13 bases between. The CDR3 protein is CAIKETVGNTGELFF. The CDR3 nucleotides read TGTGCCATCAAAGAGACAGTCGGGAACACCGGGGAGCTGTTTTTT.

This clone came up once. The chain carries TRBV27 and TRBJ2-1, with 8 nucleotides matching TRBD2. V lost 5 bases and J lost 4; bases outside the gene matches: 10. Germline V CDR1 and CDR2: MNHEY, SMNVEV (reference sequence). The CDR3 consists of 16 residues. CDR3 DNA: TGTGCCAGCAGTGTTAATCCGGGAGGGCTATACAATGAGCAGTTCTTC. The encoded protein is CASSVNPGGLYNEQFF.

The chain is built from TRBV7-2 and TRBJ1-3, with D possibly matching TRBD1 (5 bases). The length of the CDR3 is 15 residues. Germline-derived CDR1 and CDR2 are SGHTA and FQGNSA. V gave up 1 base and J gave up 7 bases, with 14 bases separating them. In DNA, the CDR3 is TGTGCCAGCAGCTTAGGCGGGGGTTACGGTAACACCATATATTTT. Its protein product is CASSLGGGYGNTIYF.

The V call is TRBV2, the J call TRBJ2-3, with a possible D match to TRBD2 (5 bases). The CDR3 consists of 15 residues. CDR1 is SNHLY and CDR2 is FYNNEI in the germline V gene. V lost 4 bases and J 2 bases, leaving 13 bases between the germline ends. CDR3 sequence reads: CASSGEHSYTDTQYF. The DNA for the CDR3 is TGTGCCAGCAGTGGGGAGCATTCCTACACAGATACGCAGTATTTT. Combining the CDR3 with reference TRBV2 and TRBJ2-3 gives the whole variable domain EPEVTQTPSHQVTQMGQEVILRCVPISNHLYFYWYRQILGQKVEFLVSFYNNEISEKSEIFDDQFSVERPDGSNFTLKIRSTKLEDSAMYFCASSGEHSYTDTQYFGPGTRLTVL.

The chain combines TRBV5-1 with TRBJ1-2; D not certain. V was shortened by 4 bases and J by 4 bases, with 14 bases between the two germline ends. Germline assignment: CDR1 SGHRS and CDR2 YFSETQ. The CDR3 is made up of 14 amino acids. In DNA, the CDR3 is TGCGCCAGCAGCCCCGCCGGGGTGGCCTATGGCTACACCTTC. It yields the protein CASSPAGVAYGYTF.

The V gene is TRBV9, the J gene TRBJ2-5; no clear D gene. Germline lookup yields CDR1 SGDLS and CDR2 YYNGEE. CDR3 length: 14 residues. Deletions cut 0 bases from V and 2 bases from J, with 8 bases between. This CDR3 reads CASSVEGSQETQYF. The CDR3 region has the DNA TGTGCCAGCAGCGTAGAGGGTTCGCAAGAGACCCAGTACTTC. Full variable domain (remainder filled in from reference TRBV9 and TRBJ2-5): DSGVTQTPKHLITATGQRVTLRCSPRSGDLSVYWYQQSLDQGLQFLIQYYNGEERAKGNILERFSAQQFPDLHSELNLSSLELGDSALYFCASSVEGSQETQYFGPGTRLLVL.

The chain links TRBV4-2 to TRBJ2-7, with 8 nucleotides matching TRBD1. CDR3 size: 17 residues. Germline CDR1 and CDR2: LGHNA and YNFKEQ. Losses at the gene ends were 0 bases for V and 5 bases for J; bases not matched to a gene: 12. The CDR3 nucleotides are TGTGCCAGCAGCCAAGATTCCCTCGGGGACAGGCTAAACGAGCAGTACTTC. Residues: CASSQDSLGDRLNEQYF.

V usage is TRBV9 and J usage is TRBJ1-3; D is undetermined. The germline gives CDR1 SGDLS, CDR2 YYNGEE. The CDR3 loop spans 13 amino acids. V was pared by 0 bases and J by 3 bases, with 4 bases between. In DNA, the CDR3 is TGTGCCAGCAGCGTAGCCCTTGGAAACACCATATATTTT. It specifies CASSVALGNTIYF.

Of note for this clone: No conserved phenylalanine or tryptophan ends this CDR3, so it is likely a read error. The rearrangement links TRBV5-1 to TRBJ1-1, with D uncertain. The V gene lost 0 bases and the J gene lost 5 bases, with 8 bases spanning the gap. Germline-derived CDR1 and CDR2 are SGHRS and YFSETQ. The CDR3 is made up of 13 amino acids. As DNA, the CDR3 is TGCGCCAGCAGCTTGGGGGCCAGTACTGAAGCTTTCTCT. As protein: CASSLGASTEAFS.

The genes are TRBV6-5 and TRBJ2-7; unclear D gene. The CDR3 has 14 amino acids. Germline values: CDR1 MNHEY, CDR2 SVGAGI. With 4 bases removed from V and 3 bases from J, the gap between germline ends came to 13 bases. The CDR3 sequence is CASSSRVGVYEQYF. The DNA for the CDR3 is TGTGCCAGCAGTTCCCGCGTAGGAGTCTACGAGCAGTACTTC.

The chain couples TRBV6-5 to TRBJ1-5, with D uncertain. The germline V and J ends were trimmed by 0 bases and 3 bases, with 9 bases remaining between them. CDR1 and CDR2 from the germline V gene are MNHEY and SVGAGI. The CDR3 sequence is 15 residues long. CDR3 amino acids: CASSYSSGANQPQHF. The CDR3 DNA reads as TGTGCCAGCAGTTACTCATCGGGAGCCAATCAGCCCCAGCATTTT.

The J gene is TRBJ1-2, the V gene TRBV2; TRBD1 might be the D (5 bases). V was trimmed by 3 bases and J by 8 bases, leaving 13 bases between them. Germline CDR1 is SNHLY and CDR2 is FYNNEI. This CDR3 region has 13 residues. This CDR3 is CASSEVTGGGYTF. The CDR3 DNA reads as TGTGCCAGCAGTGAGGTTACAGGCGGGGGCTACACCTTC.